Listed here are 9 T cell receptor beta chains from one sample, sequenced in a study of cytomegalovirus exposure and HLA in healthy donors. Researchers ran the PCR with 60 Vbeta and 13 Jbeta primers. Sequencing used immunoSEQ multiplex PCR; TCRdb keeps in-frame clones, though not all of them. The table has roughly 100,000 clones, roughly 15% seen once. Sequences were obtained from PBMCs. All receptors derive from a female donor in good health and CMV-seronegative.

The chain recombines TRBV27 with TRBJ1-5, with TRBD1 matching over 10 bases. Trimming took 5 bases from V and 4 from J; bases not matched to a gene: 17. This CDR3 comprises 19 residues. The germline V gene has CDR1 MNHEY and CDR2 SMNVEV (reference sequence). The CDR3 DNA is TGTGCCAGCAGTCCCCTACCTCGGACAGGGGGTACGAGGAATCAGCCCCAGCATTTT. Translating gives CASSPLPRTGGTRNQPQHF.

This clone has just a few counts. The V and J genes are TRBV28 and TRBJ2-2; D is perhaps TRBD1 (5 bases). Trimming stripped 5 bases from V and 6 bases from J, with 16 bases between. The germline CDR1 and CDR2 sequences are MDHEN and SYDVKM. The CDR3 length is 15 residues. The CDR3 is CASSPVREISGELFF. DNA for the CDR3: TGTGCCAGCAGTCCCGTCAGGGAAATCTCCGGGGAGCTGTTTTTT. Filled out from reference TRBV28 and TRBJ2-2, the complete variable domain reads DVKVTQSSRYLVKRTGEKVFLECVQDMDHENMFWYRQDPGLGLRLIYFSYDVKMKEKGDIPEGYSVSREKKERFSLILESASTNQTSMYLCASSPVREISGELFFGEGSRLTVL.

This clone was detected a few times. The gene calls are TRBV10-2 and TRBJ2-2, with 9 nucleotides matching TRBD1. Trimming at V came to 6 bases and at J to 3 bases, leaving 8 bases not matched to a gene. Germline CDR1 is WSHSY and CDR2 is SAAADI. The CDR3 is 16 amino acids. The CDR3, as DNA: TGCGCCAGCAGCACCGGACAGGGGAGGGACACCGGGGAGCTGTTTTTT. Amino acid sequence: CASSTGQGRDTGELFF.

Only a few counts were recorded for this clone. The chain has TRBV7-9 and TRBJ2-7; no clear D gene. V lost 4 bases, J lost 5 bases, and 15 bases lay in between. CDR1 and CDR2 (germline): SEHNR, FQNEAQ (reference sequence). This CDR3 is built from 14 residues. The DNA of the CDR3 is TGTGCCAGCAGCTCCAGAGGAACCGGCGACGAGCAGTACTTC. The encoded protein is CASSSRGTGDEQYF.

V and J are TRBV19 and TRBJ2-1; 11 bases map to TRBD1. There are 16 residues in the CDR3. The germline V gene encodes CDR1 LNHDA and CDR2 SQIVND (reference sequence). With V trimmed by 1 base and J by 5 bases, 4 bases remained unmatched. The DNA for the CDR3 is TGTGCCAGTAGTATAGGGGGGGACAGGGGGAACAATGAGCAGTTCTTC. It yields the protein CASSIGGDRGNNEQFF.

This clone was found a few times. The chain recombines TRBV7-9 with TRBJ2-7; D might be TRBD1 (5 bases). The CDR3 is made up of 13 amino acids. Deletions cut 6 bases from V and 0 bases from J, with 9 bases between. Germline V gene lookup returns CDR1 SEHNR and CDR2 FQNEAQ (reference sequence). CDR3 amino acids: CASRQDNSYEQYF. The CDR3 DNA sequence: TGTGCCAGCAGACAGGACAACTCCTACGAGCAGTACTTC.

V and J are TRBV13 and TRBJ1-2; 9 nucleotides agree with TRBD1. CDR1 and CDR2 from the germline V gene are PRHDT and FYEKMQ (reference sequence). CDR3 size: 16 residues. J lost 4 bases, V lost 0 bases, and 6 bases had no gene match. CDR3 DNA: TGTGCCAGCAGCTTAGGTACAGGGGGCGCCATCTATGGCTACACCTTC. Translated: CASSLGTGGAIYGYTF. Drawing the rest from reference TRBV13 and TRBJ1-2, the complete variable domain is AAGVIQSPRHLIKEKRETATLKCYPIPRHDTVYWYQQGPGQDPQFLISFYEKMQSDKGSIPDRFSAQQFSDYHSELNMSSLELGDSALYFCASSLGTGGAIYGYTFGSGTRLTVV.

CDR3 nucleotide sequence: TGCGCCAGCAGCCAAGCCCTATCTAAGTACAATGAGCAGTTCTTC. This codes for CASSQALSKYNEQFF. The chain couples TRBV4-3 to TRBJ2-1; D call uncertain. This CDR3 is 15 amino acids long. V lost 1 base and J 4 bases, leaving 11 bases between the germline ends. Germline values: CDR1 LGHNA, CDR2 YSLEER.

This clone was seen a handful of times. The CDR3 DNA is TGTGCCAGCAGCTCACTAGCGGGGGGGGCCCAGTACTTC. Amino acids: CASSSLAGGAQYF. The chain couples TRBV13 to TRBJ2-5; 13 bases match TRBD2. The CDR3 extends over 13 amino acids. Unmatched junction bases numbered 2, after V lost 4 bases and J lost 9 bases. In germline, CDR1 is PRHDT, CDR2 FYEKMQ (reference sequence).